This T cell receptor (beta chain) was sequenced for a study of cytomegalovirus exposure and HLA in healthy donors. Study results and caveats: Both high specificity and high sensitivity reportedly marked the classifier's diagnosis of cytomegalovirus status. 150 or so TCR beta chains were listed as cytomegalovirus-associated. Subsequent analysis showed first-cohort TCR clusters tending to co-occur in 120 validation repertoires.

With respect to this clone: The antigen is undetermined.

Profiled with immunoSEQ multiplex PCR; TCRdb holds only in-frame clones, not every one. The table has 90,000 or so clones, 95% to 98% seen once; the top ten hold 0.78%. The germline V gene has CDR1 SGDLS and CDR2 YYNGEE. V was pared by 4 bases and J by 2 bases, with 9 bases of the junction left unmatched. CDR3 length: 16 amino acids. This clonotype was obtained from a man younger than 35 in good health and CMV-seronegative. The V call is TRBV9, the J call TRBJ2-5, with 9 bases identical to TRBD2. The sequencing sample was made of PBMCs. CDR3 coding DNA: TGTGCCAGCAGCACCATGACAACTAGCGGGCAAGAGACCCAGTACTTC. It encodes CASSTMTTSGQETQYF.